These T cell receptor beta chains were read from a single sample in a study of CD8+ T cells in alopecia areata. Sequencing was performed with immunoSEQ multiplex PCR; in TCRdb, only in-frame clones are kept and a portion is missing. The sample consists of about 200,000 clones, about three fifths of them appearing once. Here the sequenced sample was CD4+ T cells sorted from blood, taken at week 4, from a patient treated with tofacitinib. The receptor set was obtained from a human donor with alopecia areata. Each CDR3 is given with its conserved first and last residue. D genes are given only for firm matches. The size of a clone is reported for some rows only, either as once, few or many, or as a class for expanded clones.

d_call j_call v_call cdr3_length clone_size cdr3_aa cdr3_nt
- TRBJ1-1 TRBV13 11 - CASSLLREAFF TGTGCCAGCAGCTTGTTAAGGGAAGCTTTCTTT
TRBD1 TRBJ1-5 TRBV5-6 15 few CASSQRTGYNQPQHF TGTGCCAGCAGCCAAAGGACAGGGTACAATCAGCCCCAGCATTTT
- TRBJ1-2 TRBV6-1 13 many CASSSTANYGYTF TGTGCCAGCAGTTCGACAGCTAACTATGGCTACACCTTC
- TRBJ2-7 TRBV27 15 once CASSLGWGSSYEQYF TGTGCCAGCAGTTTAGGATGGGGTAGCTCCTACGAGCAGTACTTC
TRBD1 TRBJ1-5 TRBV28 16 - CASSSHTGDGNQPQHF TGTGCCAGCAGTTCCCACACAGGGGACGGAAATCAGCCCCAGCATTTT
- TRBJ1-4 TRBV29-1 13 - CSVEDRSNEKLFF TGCAGCGTTGAAGATCGGTCCAATGAAAAACTGTTTTTT
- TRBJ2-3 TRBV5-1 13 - CASSFIFTDTQYF TGCGCCAGCAGCTTCATATTCACGGATACGCAGTATTTT
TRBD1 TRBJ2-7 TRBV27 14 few CASSRQGAINEQYF TGTGCCAGCTCACGACAGGGAGCCATCAACGAGCAGTACTTC
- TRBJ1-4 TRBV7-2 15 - CASSHPGHSNEKLFF TGTGCCAGCAGTCACCCGGGACACTCTAATGAAAAACTGTTTTTT
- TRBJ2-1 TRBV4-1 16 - CASSDRPDKIYNEQFF TGCGCCAGCAGCGACCGACCGGACAAAATATACAATGAGCAGTTCTTC
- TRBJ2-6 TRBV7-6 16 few CASSLRGGSGANVLTF TGTGCCAGCAGCCTAAGGGGGGGCTCTGGGGCCAACGTCCTGACTTTC
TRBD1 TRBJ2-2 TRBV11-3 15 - CASSGQGNIAGELFF TGTGCCAGCAGCGGACAGGGTAATATCGCCGGGGAGCTGTTTTTT
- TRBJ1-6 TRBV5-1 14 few CASSSGLDNSPLHF TGCGCCAGCAGCTCAGGTTTGGATAATTCACCCCTCCACTTT
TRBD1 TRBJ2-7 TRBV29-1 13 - CRDRGRQSDEQYF TGCAGGGACAGGGGGCGCCAGTCCGACGAGCAGTACTTC
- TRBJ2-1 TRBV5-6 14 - CASSLEAGSNEQFF TGTGCCAGCAGCTTGGAGGCGGGTTCCAATGAGCAGTTCTTC
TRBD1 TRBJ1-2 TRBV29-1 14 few CSVYDRALNYGYTF TGCAGCGTATACGACAGGGCGCTTAACTATGGCTACACCTTC
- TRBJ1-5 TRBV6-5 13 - CASSENPVQPQHF TGTGCCAGCAGCGAGAACCCGGTTCAGCCCCAGCATTTT
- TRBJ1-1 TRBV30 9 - CAWGLEAFF TGTGCCTGGGGCCTTGAAGCTTTCTTT
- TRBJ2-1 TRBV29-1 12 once CSVEELSNEQFF TGCAGCGTCGAGGAGTTATCCAATGAGCAGTTCTTC
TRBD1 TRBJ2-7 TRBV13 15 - CASSLMTGGFDEQYF TGTGCCAGCAGCTTGATGACAGGGGGTTTCGACGAGCAGTACTTC
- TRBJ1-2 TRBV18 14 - CASSPGTTNYGYTF TGTGCCAGCTCACCCGGGACAACTAACTATGGCTACACCTTC
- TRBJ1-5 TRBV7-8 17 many CASSLASGLDSNQPQHF TGTGCCAGCAGCTTAGCGTCGGGATTGGATAGCAATCAGCCCCAGCATTTT
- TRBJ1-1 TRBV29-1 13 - CSVEDSLSTEAFF TGCAGCGTTGAGGACAGTTTGAGCACTGAAGCTTTCTTT
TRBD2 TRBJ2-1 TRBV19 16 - CASSIRRGAPYNEQFF TGTGCCAGTAGTATCAGGCGGGGGGCACCCTACAATGAGCAGTTCTTC
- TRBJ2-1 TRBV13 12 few CASSSPLGEQFF TGTGCCAGCAGCTCCCCATTGGGTGAGCAGTTCTTC
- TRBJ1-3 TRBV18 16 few CASSPTRANSGNTIYF TGTGCCAGCTCACCAACCCGGGCCAACTCTGGAAACACCATATATTTT
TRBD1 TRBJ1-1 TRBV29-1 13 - CSVDRGLNTEAFF TGCAGCGTTGACAGGGGGTTGAACACTGAAGCTTTCTTT
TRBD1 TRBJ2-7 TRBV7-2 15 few CASSTTGQGIYEQYF TGTGCCAGCAGTACTACGGGACAGGGGATCTACGAGCAGTACTTC
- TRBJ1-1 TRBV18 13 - CASSLYGNTEAFF TGTGCCAGCTCTCTGTACGGGAACACTGAAGCTTTCTTT
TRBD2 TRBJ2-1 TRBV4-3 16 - CASSQVVAGAYNEQFF TGCGCCAGCAGCCAAGTCGTAGCGGGGGCCTACAATGAGCAGTTCTTC
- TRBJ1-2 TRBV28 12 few CASSPPPYGYTF TGTGCCAGCAGTCCCCCCCCGTATGGCTACACCTTC
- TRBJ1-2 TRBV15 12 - CATSSADLEMVF TGTGCCACCAGCAGTGCCGACCTCGAGATGGTCTTC
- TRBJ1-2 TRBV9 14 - CASSVANSPNGYTF TGTGCCAGCAGCGTAGCTAACTCCCCTAATGGCTACACCTTC
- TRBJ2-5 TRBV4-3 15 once CASSPGGGGQETQYF TGCGCCAGCAGCCCGGGGGGCGGTGGTCAAGAGACCCAGTACTTC
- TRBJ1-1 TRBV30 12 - CAWTDRNTEAFF TGTGCCTGGACCGACCGGAACACTGAAGCTTTCTTT
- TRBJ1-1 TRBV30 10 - CACGATEAFF TGTGCCTGCGGGGCCACTGAAGCTTTCTTT
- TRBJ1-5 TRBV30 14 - CAWREQGAGQPQHF TGTGCCTGGAGGGAACAGGGAGCCGGTCAGCCCCAGCATTTT
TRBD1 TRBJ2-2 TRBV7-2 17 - CASTTGWRQGNTGELFF TGTGCCAGCACCACCGGGTGGAGACAGGGGAACACCGGGGAGCTGTTTTTT
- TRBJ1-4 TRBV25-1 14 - CASNPAGRDEKLFF TGTGCCAGCAACCCAGCCGGTCGAGATGAAAAACTGTTTTTT
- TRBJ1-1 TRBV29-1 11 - CSATKSAEAFF TGCAGCGCCACCAAGTCCGCTGAAGCTTTCTTT
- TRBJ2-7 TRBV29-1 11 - CSVEYTYEQYF TGCAGCGTCGAGTATACCTACGAGCAGTACTTC
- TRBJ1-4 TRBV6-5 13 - CASSSDRKGKLFF TGTGCCAGCAGTTCCGACAGAAAAGGAAAACTGTTTTTT
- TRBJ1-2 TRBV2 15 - CASSPRDTPNYGYTF TGTGCCAGCAGTCCCCGGGACACCCCTAACTATGGCTACACCTTC
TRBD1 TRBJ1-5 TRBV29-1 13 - CSVGQGEYQPQHF TGCAGCGTTGGCCAGGGGGAATATCAGCCCCAGCATTTT
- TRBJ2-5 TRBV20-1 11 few CSARWRETQYF TGCAGTGCTAGATGGCGGGAGACCCAGTACTTC
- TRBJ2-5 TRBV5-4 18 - CASSLKFFRAKTKETQYF TGTGCCAGCAGCTTGAAATTCTTCAGGGCCAAGACGAAAGAGACCCAGTACTTC
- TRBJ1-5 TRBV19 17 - CASSERPTWVSNQPQHF TGTGCCAGTAGTGAAAGGCCAACATGGGTGAGCAATCAGCCCCAGCATTTT
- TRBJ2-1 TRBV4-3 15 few CASSKAPNPLNEQFF TGCGCCAGCAGCAAAGCACCAAACCCCCTCAATGAGCAGTTCTTC
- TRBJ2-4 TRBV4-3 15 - CASSQDGAPGDIQYF TGCGCCAGCAGCCAAGATGGGGCGCCGGGTGACATTCAGTACTTC
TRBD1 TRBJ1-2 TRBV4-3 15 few CASSQGQGALGGYTF TGCGCCAGCAGCCAAGGACAGGGGGCACTGGGTGGCTACACCTTC
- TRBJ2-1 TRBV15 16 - CATSRERRLENNEQFF TGTGCCACCAGCAGAGAACGAAGGCTGGAGAACAATGAGCAGTTCTTC
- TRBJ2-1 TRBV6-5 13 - CASSYGGRNEQFF TGTGCCAGCAGTTATGGGGGCCGCAATGAGCAGTTCTTC
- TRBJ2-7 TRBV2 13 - CASSGQGKHEQYF TGTGCCAGCAGTGGCCAGGGGAAACACGAGCAGTACTTC
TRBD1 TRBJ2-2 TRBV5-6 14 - CASSGRGSTGELFF TGTGCCAGCAGCGGCAGGGGGAGCACCGGGGAGCTGTTTTTT
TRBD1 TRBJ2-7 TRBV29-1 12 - CSGGQGIYEQYF TGCAGCGGGGGACAGGGAATATACGAGCAGTACTTC
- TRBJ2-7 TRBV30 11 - CAWSLGNQQYF TGTGCCTGGAGTCTAGGTAACCAGCAGTACTTC
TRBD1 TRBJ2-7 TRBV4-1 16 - CASSQDLGQGDYEQYF TGCGCCAGCAGCCAAGATCTCGGACAGGGAGACTACGAGCAGTACTTC
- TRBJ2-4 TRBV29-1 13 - CSVVDRAKNIQYF TGCAGCGTAGTAGACAGGGCCAAAAACATTCAGTACTTC
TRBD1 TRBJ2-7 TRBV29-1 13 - CSVAIDRGYEQYF TGCAGCGTCGCAATAGACAGGGGCTACGAGCAGTACTTC
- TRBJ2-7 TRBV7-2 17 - CASSLRRGTSTAYEQYF TGTGCCAGCAGCTTGCGGAGGGGAACTTCCACCGCCTACGAGCAGTACTTC